Below are 18 T cell receptor beta chains sequenced from a single sample in a study of T cell responses to AZD1222 COVID-19 vaccine. Only in-frame clones appear in the TCRdb table, and some are missing; sequencing was by immunoSEQ multiplex PCR. This table holds 100,000 to 150,000 clones, 80% to 90% found once. Sequenced here: peripheral blood, sampled on day 0 of AZD1222 vaccination. Source of these receptors: an adult in good health.

This chain links TRBV4-1 with TRBJ1-2, with 8 bases aligning to TRBD1. This CDR3 has 20 residues. V was clipped by 6 bases and J by 4 bases; unmatched bases: 25. Germline assignment: CDR1 MGHRA and CDR2 YSYEKL. CDR3 nucleotide sequence: TGCGCCAGCAGTCCTCCGATCCCTTCGGGACAGGTACTCATGCCCTATGGCTACACCTTC. Protein sequence: CASSPPIPSGQVLMPYGYTF.

The chain has TRBV14 and TRBJ2-7; 8 bases align to TRBD1. The V and J ends lost 4 bases and 3 bases, in that order; junction bases with no gene match: 5. The length of the CDR3 is 14 residues. Germline-derived CDR1 and CDR2 are SGHDN and FVKESK. The CDR3 coding sequence is TGTGCCAGCAGCCGAGGACAGGGAGGCTACGAGCAGTACTTC. Protein: CASSRGQGGYEQYF.

V is TRBV30 and J is TRBJ2-7, with D perhaps TRBD2 (7 bases). CDR1 GTSNPN and CDR2 SVGIG come from the germline V gene (reference sequence). Trimming removed 3 bases from V and 4 bases from J, with 16 bases in between. The CDR3 is 14 amino acids. The CDR3 loop is CAWRRRGGLYEQYF. CDR3 DNA sequence: TGTGCCTGGAGGCGGAGGGGGGGTTTGTACGAGCAGTACTTC.

V gene TRBV5-4 combines with J gene TRBJ1-5; D is perhaps TRBD1 (6 bases). The V gene's germline CDR1 is SGHNT and CDR2 YYREEE (reference sequence). This CDR3 has 13 residues. V was shortened by 4 bases and J by 4 bases, with 9 bases between the two germline ends. Here the CDR3 reads CASSIGQNQPQHF. CDR3 nucleotide sequence: TGTGCCAGCAGCATCGGACAGAATCAGCCCCAGCATTTT.

The chain has TRBV29-1 and TRBJ2-7, with 8 bases that match TRBD2. The CDR3 runs 14 residues. CDR1 SQVTM and CDR2 ANQGSEA come from the germline V gene. J lost 1 base, V lost 5 bases, and 7 bases had no gene match. The CDR3 bases are TGCAGCGTTACTCTAGCGGGCCAGTCCTACGAGCAGTACTTC. Its protein is CSVTLAGQSYEQYF.

This sequence joins TRBV19 and TRBJ1-2; D gene unclear. The CDR3 extends over 15 amino acids. Trimming removed 5 bases at V and 0 bases at J, with 13 bases between. Per germline, CDR1 LNHDA and CDR2 SQIVND (reference sequence). The CDR3 loop reads CASSPRPEANYGYTF. CDR3 nucleotide sequence: TGTGCCAGTAGTCCTCGGCCAGAGGCTAACTATGGCTACACCTTC. The full variable domain, rest sourced from reference TRBV19 and TRBJ1-2, is DGGITQSPKYLFRKEGQNVTLSCEQNLNHDAMYWYRQDPGQGLRLIYYSQIVNDFQKGDIAEGYSVSREKKESFPLTVTSAQKNPTAFYLCASSPRPEANYGYTFGSGTRLTVV.

The chain uses TRBV7-9 and TRBJ2-1; TRBD2 is a possible D gene (7 bases). The CDR3 sequence is 16 residues long. Trimming took 5 bases from V and 7 from J, leaving 21 bases between them. Germline values: CDR1 SEHNR, CDR2 FQNEAQ (reference sequence). The CDR3 here is CASSARGPLGGNEQFF. CDR3 sequence (DNA): TGTGCCAGCAGCGCCCGGGGGCCGCTCGGGGGGAATGAGCAGTTCTTC.

The rearrangement links TRBV6-4 to TRBJ2-1, with TRBD2 identical over 9 bases. This CDR3 comprises 15 residues. CDR1 and CDR2 (germline): MRHNA, SNTAGT. Losses at the gene ends were 0 bases for V and 4 bases for J; bases not matched to a gene: 1. CDR3 DNA: TGTGCCAGCAGTGACTCGACTAGCGGTTACAATGAGCAGTTCTTC. Protein sequence: CASSDSTSGYNEQFF.

The rearrangement joins TRBV11-3 to TRBJ2-6; D is unresolved. The CDR3 totals 14 residues. Deletions cut 3 bases from V and 2 bases from J, with 5 bases between. Germline CDR1 is SGHNT and CDR2 is YENEEA. CDR3 protein: CASSFFTGANVLTF. The CDR3 nucleotides read TGTGCCAGCAGCTTTTTTACTGGGGCCAACGTCCTGACTTTC.

V and J are TRBV19 and TRBJ1-4; D is unclear. V was cut by 6 bases and J by 7 bases, with 21 bases left in between. The CDR3 extends over 16 amino acids. Germline CDR1 reads LNHDA; CDR2 reads SQIVND (reference sequence). CDR3 amino acids: CASSRPWGYGSEKLFF. Written as DNA, the CDR3 is TGTGCCAGTAGCCGTCCTTGGGGATACGGAAGTGAAAAACTGTTTTTT.

The chain joins TRBV19 to TRBJ1-5; D remains ambiguous. V lost 3 bases and J lost 7, with 10 bases in between. The germline gives CDR1 LNHDA, CDR2 SQIVND (reference sequence). The CDR3 spans 13 residues. The CDR3 region has the DNA TGTGCCAGTAGTATCGAGTTTCGACAGCCCCAGCATTTT. Translated: CASSIEFRQPQHF.

As for this clone: This sample includes further DNA sequences coding for the same CDR3. V is TRBV5-1 and J is TRBJ2-3; D might be TRBD2 (6 bases). V lost 0 bases and J lost 1, with 15 bases in between. Germline lookup yields CDR1 SGHRS and CDR2 YFSETQ. The CDR3 totals 17 residues. CDR3 sequence (DNA): TGCGCCAGCAGCTTGGCCGGGAGCACACCAGGCACAGATACGCAGTATTTT. Translation: CASSLAGSTPGTDTQYF.

The V gene is TRBV6-5, the J gene TRBJ1-2; 8 nucleotides line up with TRBD1. The CDR3 totals 14 residues. V lost 4 bases to trimming and J lost 4 bases; unmatched junction nucleotides: 5. The V gene's germline CDR1 is MNHEY and CDR2 SVGAGI. CDR3 coding DNA: TGTGCCAGCAGTTTAACAGGGGGAACCTATGGCTACACCTTC. Encoded protein: CASSLTGGTYGYTF.

V is TRBV20-1 and J is TRBJ1-1; no clear D. V lost 3 bases to trimming and J lost 0 bases, with 14 bases between them. Germline CDR1 is DFQATT and CDR2 is SNEGSKA (reference sequence). The CDR3 totals 15 residues. CDR3 bases: TGCAGTGCTAGTGATGGACGTCTCATGAACACTGAAGCTTTCTTT. As protein: CSASDGRLMNTEAFF.

This CDR3 is CSAQTGVEAFF. DNA of the CDR3: TGCAGTGCCCAAACAGGGGTTGAAGCTTTCTTT. The gene calls are TRBV20-1 and TRBJ1-1; 7 bases align to TRBD1. This CDR3 region has 11 residues. CDR1 is DFQATT and CDR2 is SNEGSKA in the germline V gene (reference sequence). With 6 bases clipped from V and 7 bases from J, the junction kept 5 bases outside the gene matches.

The V gene is TRBV4-2, the J gene TRBJ2-2; 9 bases agree with TRBD1. Germline V lookup: CDR1 LGHNA, CDR2 YNFKEQ. J was trimmed by 6 bases and V by 11 bases; bases with no gene match: 16. The CDR3 sequence is 16 residues long. CDR3 coding DNA: TGTGCCCGCCGCCAAGACAGGGGGGGGTTGGCCGGGGAGCTGTTTTTT. Protein product: CARRQDRGGLAGELFF.

The chain combines TRBV5-5 with TRBJ2-7, with 9 bases fitting TRBD1. CDR3 length equals 15 residues. The V gene's germline CDR1 is SGHKS and CDR2 YYEKEE (reference sequence). The V gene end was trimmed by 2 bases and the J gene end by 4 bases; junction bases not matched to a gene: 7. This CDR3 reads CASSLRQGEAYEQYF. CDR3 coding DNA: TGTGCCAGCAGCTTACGACAGGGGGAGGCTTACGAGCAGTACTTC.

V gene TRBV5-1 combines with J gene TRBJ2-7; 10 nucleotides align to TRBD2. Unmatched junction bases numbered 5, after V lost 3 bases and J lost 2 bases. The CDR3 extends over 15 amino acids. The germline V gene has CDR1 SGHRS and CDR2 YFSETQ. The CDR3 sequence: CASSSGTSVPYEQYF. The DNA for the CDR3 is TGCGCCAGCAGCTCCGGGACTAGCGTACCCTACGAGCAGTACTTC. Together with reference TRBV5-1 and TRBJ2-7, the CDR3 gives the full variable domain: KAGVTQTPRYLIKTRGQQVTLSCSPISGHRSVSWYQQTPGQGLQFLFEYFSETQRNKGNFPGRFSGRQFSNSRSEMNVSTLELGDSALYLCASSSGTSVPYEQYFGPGTRLTVT.